This T cell receptor (beta chain) appears in the sequencing data of a study of T-cell reconstitution after alpha-beta-depleted transplantation in children. Findings of the study overall: Several hundred rapidly expanded clones from non-depleted graft cells reportedly supplied alpha-beta T cells about two months post-transplant. By one year post-transplant, T-cell counts and diversity largely arose from T cells that were newly produced.

This clonotype was seen ten or more times. Its antigen is not identified. Unique molecular identifiers were built into the TCRbeta library. One entry per CDR3 protein results from TCRdb running MiXCR on the PCR reads. The table has approximately 250,000 distinct CDR3 sequences, about 23% seen once. The sequenced sample was PBMCs, obtained before TCRalphabeta/CD19-depleted stem cell transplant. This clonotype was obtained from a girl aged 2 to 10 with Fanconi anemia, due to receive a stem cell transplant.

CDR3 nucleotides: TGTGCCAGCAGTCCCCGGACAGGGCATAGCAATCAGCCCCAGCATTTT. Amino acid sequence: CASSPRTGHSNQPQHF. The chain employs TRBV12-3 or TRBV12-4 and TRBJ1-5, with 8 bases fitting TRBD1. Trimming took 5 bases from V and 0 from J; bases not matched to a gene: 6. The CDR3 has 16 amino acids.